This TCR beta chain was captured in a study of blood T cells in healthy people across ages. A sample-barcoded 5' primer and a J-beta primer mix were used in a second PCR of about 7 to 12 cycles. TCRdb independently ran MiXCR on the 5' RACE reads; one entry per CDR3 protein. The table lists 780,000 or so distinct CDR3 sequences, roughly three fifths of them singletons, with roughly 25% in the top ten. CDR1 and CDR2 from the germline V gene are ENHRY and SYGVKD. This CDR3 is built from 13 residues. Losses at the gene ends were 6 bases for V and 9 bases for J; bases not matched to a gene: 9. The clonotype originates from a man aged 35 to 55 in good health. Material for sequencing was blood. The J gene is TRBJ2-7, the V gene TRBV10-3; TRBD1 aligns across 9 bases. Here the CDR3 reads CAIRGTGTDGQYF. CDR3 nucleotide sequence: TGTGCCATCAGGGGGACAGGGACGGATGGGCAGTACTTC.